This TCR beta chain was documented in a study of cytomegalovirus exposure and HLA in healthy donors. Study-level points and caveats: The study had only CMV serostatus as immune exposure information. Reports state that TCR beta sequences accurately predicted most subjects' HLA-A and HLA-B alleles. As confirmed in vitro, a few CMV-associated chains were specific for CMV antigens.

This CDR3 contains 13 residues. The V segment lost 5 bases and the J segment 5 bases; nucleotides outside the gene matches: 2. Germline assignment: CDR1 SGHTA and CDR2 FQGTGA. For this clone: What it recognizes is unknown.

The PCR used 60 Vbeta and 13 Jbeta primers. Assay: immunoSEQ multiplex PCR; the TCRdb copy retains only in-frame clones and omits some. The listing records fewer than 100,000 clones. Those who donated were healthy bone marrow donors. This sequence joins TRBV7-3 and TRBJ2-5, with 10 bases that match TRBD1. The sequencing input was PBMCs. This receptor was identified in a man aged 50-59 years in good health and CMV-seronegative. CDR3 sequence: CASSLDRGETQYF. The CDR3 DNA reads TGTGCCAGCAGCCTGGACAGGGGGGAGACCCAGTACTTC.